The T cell receptor beta chain described here comes from a study of blood T cells in healthy people across ages (dated by TCRdb to the mid-2010s). As for the study more broadly: In model experiments, template switching captured roughly one uniquely barcoded TCR beta cDNA molecule for every two T cells. Using deep sequencing normalized with unique cDNA molecular identifiers, the study measured how TCR beta repertoire diversity changes with age. Four age groups were formed from the donors: young (average approximately 15 years), middle-aged (approximately 40), aged (roughly 59) and long-lived (less than 85). To avoid experimental bias, donors of different ages were distributed randomly across sequencing lanes. Two additional independent replicas of 1 million unique cDNA reads from the same blood draw were analyzed for two donors (one aged 18 to 30 and one aged 80 or older).

Trimming removed 4 bases from V and 1 base from J, leaving 16 bases between the germline ends. The CDR3 starts with the cysteine, ends with the phenylalanine, and has 16 residues. Only the CDR3 portion is preserved as DNA: 48 bases, with reading frame beginning at the first base. Taken from the germline V gene (reference sequence), the CDR1 and CDR2 loops are SEHNR and FQNEAQ. With regard to this clonotype: This receptor's antigen is unknown. Per-base qualities were not stored, and no clone one base away is much larger.

Systemically healthy Caucasian individuals from Russia, 35 to 50 in total and aged about 6 to 95 years, were included as donors. Roughly 11 milliliters of peripheral blood were drawn from each donor into EDTA-treated Vacutainer tubes. Ficoll-Paque density-gradient centrifugation was used to isolate PBMCs, with at least 6.5 million per sample. Total RNA, at least 6 micrograms per sample, was extracted from PBMCs with Trizol reagent. For every donor, an aliquot of PBMCs went through flow cytometry to measure the percentages of naive CD45RAhigh/CD27high T cells. The library was made by 5' RACE. TCRdb shows the sequencer as Illumina HiSeq 2500. The second PCR ran for about 7 to 11 cycles and used a J-beta primer mix along with a sample-barcoded 5' primer. A unique molecular identifier was introduced onto each TCR beta cDNA molecule by a template-switch 5' adaptor carrying 12 random nucleotides. Each sample yielded at least 2.5 million CDR3-containing paired-end reads. All of the RNA was converted into first-strand cDNA using the Mint cDNA synthesis kit, with a TRBC-specific oligonucleotide serving as the primer. All cDNA was treated with uracil-DNA glycosylase and then went through a first 18-cycle PCR with the universal primers M1SS and BC2_uni_R. As for the original processing: Each sample was normalized by randomly selecting 1 million high-quality reads, each carrying a distinct molecular identifier. Reads sharing molecular identifiers were discarded rather than binned into consensus sequences. MiTCR, set to a Q25 quality threshold and the strictest error-elimination algorithm, was used for CDR3 identification, clonotype clustering and error correction. A nonparametric unseen species model with Euler transformation was used to estimate a lower bound on total TCR beta diversity. TCRdb took the public reads, trimmed them with fastp at Q25, ran MiXCR for clone calling and kept in-frame beta chains. Under each unique CDR3 protein, matching rows form one entry showing the most common genes and DNA. These V and J calls are TCRdb output, not the study's own analysis. The sample table lists around 800,000 distinct CDR3 sequences, under 55% of them with a count of one. Roughly 18% of the sample comes from the top ten.

What the authors observed across the whole study: There was a strong correlation between observed TCR beta diversity and the percentage of naive T cells measured by flow cytometry. Since profiling was done on bulk unsorted PBMCs, naive and antigen-experienced compartments could not be conclusively compared. Estimates of total diversity based on one million sequenced T cells were regarded as lower bounds and as underestimates. Observed TCR beta diversity per million T cells fell roughly linearly with age, and a significant reduction was already apparent by age around 40. Because the CMV infection status of the donors was unknown, age-related changes in expanded clonotypes may potentially have been confounded. Compared with the aged group, the long-lived group had more naive CD4+ T cells, fewer expanded clones and increased TCR diversity, a pattern suggesting age selection.

The receptor's source is a man aged 55 to 69 in good health. Sequences were obtained from blood. The chain couples TRBV7-9 to TRBJ1-1, with TRBD1 tentatively as D gene (5 bases match). CDR3 protein: CASSYKGAGQNTEAFF. The DNA sequence is TGTGCCAGCAGCTATAAAGGGGCAGGGCAGAACACTGAAGCTTTCTTT. The entire variable domain, with the stretches around the CDR3 drawn from the reference TRBV7-9 and TRBJ1-1 proteins, is DTGVSQNPRHKITKRGQNVTFRCDPISEHNRLYWYRQTLGQGPEFLTYFQNEAQLEKSRLLSDRFSAERPKGSFSTLEIQRTEQGDSAMYLCASSYKGAGQNTEAFFGQGTRLTVV.